This entry lists 8 T cell receptor beta chains sequenced from one sample in a study of CD8+ T cells in alopecia areata. Described treatment: oral pan-JAK inhibitor, 5-10 mg twice daily. As the sequencing template, cDNA was produced by extracting RNA and reverse transcribing it. Clones were sequenced by immunoSEQ multiplex PCR, and TCRdb holds only the in-frame ones, with some missing. Among about 210,000 clones listed, more than 45% were seen once. Sequenced material: CD4+ T cells sorted from blood, taken at week 4, from a patient treated with tofacitinib. These receptors were collected from a human donor with alopecia areata.

Turning to this clone: Because it lacks the conserved phenylalanine or tryptophan at the end, this CDR3 is likely a read error. The DNA is omitted, as the CDR3 cannot be located on it reliably, and the CDR3 follows TCRdb's listing. V gene TRBV2 combines with J gene TRBJ2-7; the tabulated D call, TRBD1, remains unverified against the DNA. The CDR3 length equals 12 residues, ends included. Germline lookup yields CDR1 SNHLY and CDR2 FYNNEI. CDR3 in amino acids: CASSEALWDSLL.

The V and J genes are TRBV30 and TRBJ1-5; perhaps TRBD1 as D (6 bases). The germline V and J ends were trimmed by 2 bases and 6 bases, with 11 bases remaining between them. The CDR3 covers 13 residues. Germline V gene lookup returns CDR1 GTSNPN and CDR2 SVGIG (reference sequence). CDR3 loop: CAWSSQGTQPQHF. CDR3 sequence (DNA): TGTGCCTGGAGTTCCCAGGGGACTCAGCCCCAGCATTTT.

The CDR3 DNA sequence: TGTGCCAGCACCCCGGGGGGCAATGAGCAGTTCTTC. Protein: CASTPGGNEQFF. The chain recombines TRBV25-1 with TRBJ2-1; TRBD2 matches at 7 bases. Germline V gives CDR1 MGHDK, CDR2 SYGVNS. The V segment lost 7 bases and the J segment 6 bases; nucleotides outside the gene matches: 3. The CDR3 runs to 12 residues.

The chain has TRBV29-1 and TRBJ2-1, with 7 positions matching TRBD2. CDR3 length: 15 amino acids. Trimming at V came to 2 bases and at J to 10 bases, leaving 14 bases not matched to a gene. Germline V gene lookup returns CDR1 SQVTM and CDR2 ANQGSEA. The CDR3 region is CSVESTRGSRGEQFF. For the CDR3, the DNA is TGCAGCGTTGAATCTACGCGGGGGAGCCGGGGGGAGCAGTTCTTC.

The chain combines TRBV30 with TRBJ2-3; D is tentatively TRBD1 or TRBD2 (5 bases each). Looked up from germline, CDR1 is GTSNPN and CDR2 is SVGIG (reference sequence). This CDR3 has 13 residues. The ends were cut back, 6 bases at V and 2 bases at J, with 12 bases in the middle. This CDR3 reads CACTRGPTDTQYF. CDR3 coding DNA: TGTGCCTGTACGAGGGGCCCCACAGATACGCAGTATTTT.

V usage is TRBV5-1 and J usage is TRBJ2-7; no firm D call. Trimming shortened V by 2 bases and J by 5 bases, and 11 bases separated the two germline ends. This CDR3 comprises 13 residues. From germline, CDR1 is SGHRS and CDR2 YFSETQ. The CDR3 sequence is CASSFLASDEQYF. CDR3 DNA: TGCGCCAGCAGCTTTCTGGCCTCAGACGAGCAGTACTTC.

The gene calls are TRBV10-3 and TRBJ1-2, with 7 bases identical to TRBD1. This CDR3 has 11 amino acids. CDR1 is ENHRY, CDR2 SYGVKD, per germline. V trimming: 10 bases; J trimming: 5 bases; junction bases outside the gene matches: 4. The CDR3 spells CANGDSYGYTF. CDR3 in DNA: TGTGCCAACGGGGACAGTTATGGCTACACCTTC.

There are a few counts of this clone. The junction shows a germline mismatch at one end, possibly a read error. This rearrangement joins TRBV29-1 to TRBJ1-1; possible D gene TRBD1, 6 bases. The CDR3 has 12 amino acids. From germline, CDR1 is SQVTM and CDR2 ANQGSEA. The CDR3: CSGEQGGPEAFF. DNA of the CDR3: TGCAGCGGTGAACAGGGAGGGCCTGAAGCTTTCTTT. The full variable domain, with the rest looked up from reference TRBV29-1 and TRBJ1-1, is SAVISQKPSRDICQRGTSLTIQCQVDSQVTMMFWYRQQPGQSLTLIATANQGSEATYESGFVIDKFPISRPNLTFSTLTVSNMSPEDSSIYLCSGEQGGPEAFFGQGTRLTVV.